One and the same sample provided the 19 T cell receptor beta chains below, sequenced in a study of blood T cell repertoires in COVID-19. Sequencing used immunoSEQ multiplex PCR; TCRdb keeps in-frame clones, though not all of them. The sample contains about 210,000 clones, 70% to 90% of which appear only once. The sample comprised PBMCs or T cells enriched from blood (not recorded which). The origin of the receptors is a man in his forties who had recovered from COVID-19.

This chain connects TRBV19 to TRBJ1-5, with unresolved D. The CDR3 has 12 amino acids. Between the trimmed V and J ends, which lost 6 bases and 16 bases, there was a span of 19 bases. CDR1 LNHDA and CDR2 SQIVND come from the germline V gene (reference sequence). CDR3 residues: CASSPEDKTLHF. The CDR3 bases are TGTGCCAGTAGCCCCGAAGACAAAACTCTCCATTTT.

The chain is built from TRBV3-1 (or the pseudogene TRBV3-2) and TRBJ2-5; D is perhaps TRBD2 (6 bases). Germline V gives CDR1 LGHDT, CDR2 YNNKEL (reference sequence). Deletions cut 1 base from V and 13 bases from J, with 10 bases between. The CDR3 runs 11 residues. The CDR3 sequence: CASSQAGRGYF. The CDR3 nucleotides are TGTGCCAGCAGCCAAGCCGGGCGGGGGTACTTC.

DNA of the CDR3: TGTGCCAGCAGCCCCCCTTGGCGGCAGGGGTTAACCTACGAGCAGTACTTC. It specifies CASSPPWRQGLTYEQYF. V and J are TRBV7-9 and TRBJ2-7, with D perhaps TRBD1 (6 bases). Trimming removed 5 bases at V and 2 bases at J, with 22 bases between. The CDR3 extends over 17 amino acids. Germline CDR1 is SEHNR and CDR2 is FQNEAQ (reference sequence).

The chain has TRBV4-1 and TRBJ1-2, with 12 bases fitting TRBD1. The V and J ends lost 1 base and 3 bases, in that order; junction bases with no gene match: 6. The CDR3 runs to 17 residues. Germline V CDR1 and CDR2: MGHRA, YSYEKL. The CDR3 DNA follows: TGCGCCAGCAGCCAAGCCGAGGGGACAGGGGGCCACTATGGCTACACCTTC. Translation: CASSQAEGTGGHYGYTF.

This clone was seen once. The rearrangement joins TRBV29-1 to TRBJ1-3, with D hard to call. Per the germline V gene, CDR1 is SQVTM and CDR2 is ANQGSEA. The V end was cut by 6 bases, the J end by 7 bases, with 16 bases between. The CDR3 runs to 13 residues. CDR3 sequence reads: CSVEQGSRNTIYF. DNA of the CDR3: TGCAGCGTAGAACAAGGGAGCCGTAACACCATATATTTT.

This clone occurred many times. The gene calls are TRBV25-1 and TRBJ2-2, with unresolved D. The germline gives CDR1 MGHDK, CDR2 SYGVNS. The CDR3 runs 14 residues. V lost 3 bases, J lost 3 bases, and 8 bases lay in between. CDR3 in amino acids: CASSEPEYTGELFF. The CDR3 region has the DNA TGTGCCAGCAGTGAGCCAGAATACACCGGGGAGCTGTTTTTT.

The rearrangement links TRBV5-4 to TRBJ2-5; 7 nucleotides agree with TRBD2. Trimming took 0 bases from V and 2 from J; bases not matched to a gene: 10. The CDR3 consists of 17 residues. CDR1 and CDR2 from the germline V gene are SGHNT and YYREEE (reference sequence). In DNA form, the CDR3 reads TGTGCCAGCAGCTTGGGCGGTTTCGGGGGGATTCAAGAGACCCAGTACTTC. The encoded protein is CASSLGGFGGIQETQYF.

This clone occurred once. The J gene is TRBJ1-1, the V gene TRBV24-1; D perhaps matches TRBD1 (5 bases). Trimming pared 9 bases from V and 1 base from J, leaving 14 bases between. The CDR3 covers 14 residues. Germline V gives CDR1 KGHDR, CDR2 SFDVKD. The CDR3 DNA reads as TGTGCCACCCCGTCAGGGAGGAAGAACACTGAAGCTTTCTTT. The encoded protein is CATPSGRKNTEAFF.

The J gene is TRBJ2-7, the V gene TRBV4-2; no clear D gene. V was pared by 0 bases and J by 0 bases, with 9 bases between. Germline CDR1 is LGHNA and CDR2 is YNFKEQ. The CDR3 loop spans 15 amino acids. As DNA, the CDR3 is TGTGCCAGCAGCCAAGATTACGAGAGCTCCTACGAGCAGTACTTC. It specifies CASSQDYESSYEQYF.

J is TRBJ2-1 and V is TRBV5-1; no reliable D call. Between the trimmed V and J ends, which lost 6 bases and 0 bases, there was a span of 10 bases. Germline V gene sequence: CDR1 SGHRS, CDR2 YFSETQ. The CDR3 is 14 amino acids. The CDR3 bases are TGCGCCAGCACGCTAGGTCCCTCCTACAATGAGCAGTTCTTC. Protein: CASTLGPSYNEQFF.

The chain has TRBV5-1 and TRBJ2-1; tentatively, D is TRBD2 (7 bases). CDR3 size: 12 residues. V lost 3 bases and J lost 10, with 11 bases in between. CDR1 SGHRS and CDR2 YFSETQ come from the germline V gene. CDR3 sequence: CASSWGGGEQFF. In DNA form, the CDR3 reads TGCGCCAGCAGCTGGGGAGGGGGAGAGCAGTTCTTC. The entire variable domain, with the rest obtained from reference TRBV5-1 and TRBJ2-1, is as follows: KAGVTQTPRYLIKTRGQQVTLSCSPISGHRSVSWYQQTPGQGLQFLFEYFSETQRNKGNFPGRFSGRQFSNSRSEMNVSTLELGDSALYLCASSWGGGEQFFGPGTRLTVL.

The chain recombines TRBV18 with TRBJ2-7; TRBD1 aligns across 11 bases. The ends lost 5 bases at V and 6 bases at J; junction bases unmatched: 9. The CDR3 runs to 15 residues. Looked up from germline, CDR1 is KGHSH and CDR2 is LQKENI. DNA of the CDR3: TGTGCCAGCTCATACTCCGGGACAGGGGGGTCCGAGCAGTACTTC. Amino acid sequence: CASSYSGTGGSEQYF.

The gene calls are TRBV19 and TRBJ2-5, with TRBD2 as a possible D gene (7 bases). Germline V gives CDR1 LNHDA, CDR2 SQIVND (reference sequence). V lost 2 bases, J lost 6 bases, and 16 bases lay in between. The CDR3 consists of 15 residues. The CDR3 loop is CASSIPGGGGKTQYF. CDR3 sequence (DNA): TGTGCCAGTAGTATACCCGGAGGGGGGGGAAAGACCCAGTACTTC.

The chain carries TRBV3-1 (or the pseudogene TRBV3-2) and TRBJ2-3; possibly TRBD2 for D (5 bases). There are 15 residues in the CDR3. V shed 3 bases and J shed 4 bases, with 14 bases lying between them. Germline CDR1 reads LGHDT; CDR2 reads YNNKEL (reference sequence). This chain's CDR3 is CASSHSRTLADTQYF. The CDR3 DNA follows: TGTGCCAGCAGCCATTCCCGGACTCTGGCAGATACGCAGTATTTT.

This clone was recorded at least ten times. The chain employs TRBV5-6 and TRBJ2-4, with 7 bases matching TRBD1. CDR1 is SGHDT and CDR2 is YYEEEE in the germline V gene. With 4 bases clipped from V and 6 bases from J, the junction kept 7 bases outside the gene matches. This CDR3 region has 14 residues. The CDR3 DNA is TGTGCCAGCAGCCTAACAGGGGCTTCAAACATTCAGTACTTC. Its protein product is CASSLTGASNIQYF.

The CDR3 spells CASSPREAGNTIYF. CDR3 coding DNA: TGCGCCAGCAGCCCCAGGGAGGCTGGAAACACCATATATTTT. The chain recombines TRBV5-1 with TRBJ1-3; TRBD1 is a possible D gene (5 bases). The CDR3 has 14 amino acids. The germline CDR1 and CDR2 sequences are SGHRS and YFSETQ. The germline V and J ends were trimmed by 4 bases and 2 bases, with 10 bases remaining between them. Drawing the rest from reference TRBV5-1 and TRBJ1-3, the complete variable domain is KAGVTQTPRYLIKTRGQQVTLSCSPISGHRSVSWYQQTPGQGLQFLFEYFSETQRNKGNFPGRFSGRQFSNSRSEMNVSTLELGDSALYLCASSPREAGNTIYFGEGSWLTVV.

V usage is TRBV5-6 and J usage is TRBJ2-6, with unresolved D. This CDR3 has 15 residues. V gave up 4 bases and J gave up 2 bases, with 10 bases separating them. Germline V gene lookup returns CDR1 SGHDT and CDR2 YYEEEE. CDR3 DNA sequence: TGTGCCAGCAGCGTCCTAGGCCCTGGGGCCAACGTCCTGACTTTC. Its protein product is CASSVLGPGANVLTF.

The V and J genes are TRBV6-1 and TRBJ2-3; D remains unclear. The CDR3 is 12 amino acids. V lost 3 bases, J lost 13 bases, and 14 bases lay in between. The germline gives CDR1 MNHNS, CDR2 SASEGT. The CDR3 sequence is CASSDPGVREYF. The CDR3 DNA sequence: TGTGCCAGCAGTGATCCGGGTGTCCGGGAGTATTTT.

The chain links TRBV30 to TRBJ2-1, with 7 bases identical to TRBD1. Germline-derived CDR1 and CDR2 are GTSNPN and SVGIG (reference sequence). The V and J ends lost 7 bases and 4 bases, in that order; junction bases with no gene match: 7. This CDR3 is built from 13 residues. CDR3 sequence reads: CASARGRYNEQFF. The CDR3 bases are TGTGCCTCGGCGAGGGGGCGTTACAATGAGCAGTTCTTC.